Each of the 29 T cell receptor beta chains below was sequenced from the same sample in a study of T cell responses to AZD1222 COVID-19 vaccine. TCRdb keeps only in-frame clones here, not all; method: immunoSEQ multiplex PCR. The sample has some 120,000 clones, 80% to 90% seen once. The sequencing here drew on peripheral blood, taken on day 0 of AZD1222 vaccination. The receptors stem from an adult in good health.

V is TRBV10-3 and J is TRBJ1-2; D may be TRBD1 (5 bases). V gave up 1 base and J gave up 1 base, with 13 bases separating them. Germline CDR1 is ENHRY and CDR2 is SYGVKD. The CDR3 consists of 16 residues. In DNA form, the CDR3 reads TGTGCCATCAGTGAGTTAGCGGCAGGGCGTAACTATGGCTACACCTTC. Its protein product is CAISELAAGRNYGYTF.

The chain combines TRBV5-1 with TRBJ2-7; D is possibly TRBD2 (5 bases). V gave up 5 bases and J gave up 1 base, with 16 bases separating them. There are 15 residues in the CDR3. From germline, CDR1 is SGHRS and CDR2 YFSETQ. CDR3 protein: CASREVAISSYEQYF. The CDR3, as DNA: TGCGCCAGCAGGGAGGTGGCGATAAGTTCCTACGAGCAGTACTTC.

V usage is TRBV7-9 and J usage is TRBJ1-5; 8 positions agree with TRBD1. The V segment lost 4 bases and the J segment 7 bases; nucleotides outside the gene matches: 6. Germline CDR1 and CDR2: SEHNR and FQNEAQ (reference sequence). This CDR3 contains 14 residues. The CDR3 is CASSSDRGGQPQHF. CDR3 coding DNA: TGTGCCAGCAGCTCTGACAGGGGTGGGCAGCCCCAGCATTTT. Variable domain in full (rest from reference TRBV7-9 and TRBJ1-5): DTGVSQNPRHKITKRGQNVTFRCDPISEHNRLYWYRQTLGQGPEFLTYFQNEAQLEKSRLLSDRFSAERPKGSFSTLEIQRTEQGDSAMYLCASSSDRGGQPQHFGDGTRLSIL.

This rearrangement joins TRBV7-9 to TRBJ1-4, with a tentative D call TRBD1 (5 bases). This CDR3 region has 11 residues. The ends were cut back, 3 bases at V and 16 bases at J, with 12 bases in the middle. Per the germline V gene, CDR1 is SEHNR and CDR2 is FQNEAQ (reference sequence). The CDR3 is CASSFTGVEFF. CDR3 bases: TGTGCCAGCAGCTTTACAGGTGTTGAGTTTTTT.

The J gene is TRBJ2-5, the V gene TRBV5-5, with D tentatively TRBD2 (5 bases). Germline CDR1 and CDR2: SGHKS and YYEKEE (reference sequence). The CDR3 totals 15 residues. V dropped 4 bases and J dropped 3 bases, with 16 bases sitting between them. The CDR3 region is CASSRVSGSEETQYF. In DNA, the CDR3 is TGTGCCAGCAGCAGGGTCTCGGGGTCGGAAGAGACCCAGTACTTC. The full variable domain, completed using reference TRBV5-5 and TRBJ2-5, is DAGVTQSPTHLIKTRGQQVTLRCSPISGHKSVSWYQQVLGQGPQFIFQYYEKEERGRGNFPDRFSARQFPNYSSELNVNALLLGDSALYLCASSRVSGSEETQYFGPGTRLLVL.

V usage is TRBV5-5 and J usage is TRBJ2-7; 14 nucleotides agree with TRBD2. CDR1 and CDR2 (germline): SGHKS, YYEKEE (reference sequence). J gave up 3 bases and V 4 bases, and 6 bases lay outside the gene matches. The CDR3 consists of 16 residues. In nucleotides, the CDR3 is TGTGCCAGCAGCCCGGGACTAGCGGGAGATCTCTACGAGCAGTACTTC. This gives the protein CASSPGLAGDLYEQYF.

This clone has just one count. The J gene is TRBJ1-4, the V gene TRBV15; a weak D match, TRBD1 (6 bases). CDR3 size: 17 residues. Germline assignment: CDR1 LNHNV and CDR2 YYDKDF (reference sequence). V was pared by 5 bases and J by 5 bases, with 21 bases between. The DNA for the CDR3 is TGTGCCACCAGCGGGGGGACCTCAGGGGAAATGAATGAAAAACTGTTTTTT. Its translation is CATSGGTSGEMNEKLFF.

The chain links TRBV29-1 to TRBJ2-2; 10 bases line up with TRBD1. The length of the CDR3 is 17 residues. The trim removed 0 bases at V and 7 bases at J, leaving 11 bases unmatched. Germline loops: CDR1 SQVTM, CDR2 ANQGSEA. CDR3 region: CSVEELRTGGVSGELFF. The DNA of the CDR3 is TGCAGCGTTGAAGAGCTAAGGACAGGGGGGGTTAGCGGGGAGCTGTTTTTT.

The chain uses TRBV6-5 and TRBJ2-7, with no clear D. The length of the CDR3 is 13 residues. In germline, CDR1 is MNHEY, CDR2 SVGAGI. Trimming stripped 8 bases from V and 3 bases from J, with 14 bases between. The CDR3 sequence is CASVGFQGYEQYF. CDR3 coding DNA: TGTGCCAGCGTTGGGTTCCAAGGCTACGAGCAGTACTTC.

This clone was counted a single time. This chain uses TRBV5-1 with TRBJ1-1; D is unclear. The CDR3 runs to 16 residues. V was cut by 0 bases and J by 7 bases, with 19 bases left in between. Per the germline V gene, CDR1 is SGHRS and CDR2 is YFSETQ. In nucleotides, the CDR3 is TGCGCCAGCAGCTTGGGCGGGTCAGCCCTTGTTTTTGAAGCTTTCTTT. It codes for CASSLGGSALVFEAFF.

This clone was seen just once. The V gene is TRBV3-1 (or the pseudogene TRBV3-2), the J gene TRBJ2-7; 15 bases fit TRBD2. Per germline, CDR1 LGHDT and CDR2 YNNKEL (reference sequence). The CDR3 consists of 17 residues. The J segment lost 4 bases and the V segment lost 1 base, leaving 5 bases of the junction unmatched. The CDR3 nucleotides read TGTGCCAGCAGCCAAGTCGGACTAGCGGGAGGGTGGTACGAGCAGTACTTC. Translated, it gives CASSQVGLAGGWYEQYF.

The chain combines TRBV11-3 with TRBJ2-1; D might be TRBD1 or TRBD2, each matching 5 bases. Germline loops: CDR1 SGHNT, CDR2 YENEEA. The ends were cut back, 2 bases at V and 8 bases at J, with 13 bases in the middle. The CDR3 covers 14 residues. The CDR3 reads CASSLWGEGYEQFF. CDR3 nucleotides: TGTGCCAGCAGCTTATGGGGAGAGGGGTATGAGCAGTTCTTC.

The V gene is TRBV11-2, the J gene TRBJ2-7; 10 bases align to TRBD1. Trimming took 5 bases from V and 1 from J; bases not matched to a gene: 2. The germline V gene has CDR1 SGHAT and CDR2 FQNNGV. CDR3 length: 14 amino acids. This CDR3 is CASSPDRGSYEQYF. The CDR3 DNA reads as TGTGCCAGCAGCCCGGACAGGGGGTCCTACGAGCAGTACTTC.

The V call is TRBV11-1, the J call TRBJ2-5; maybe TRBD1 (6 bases). The V gene's germline CDR1 is SGHAT and CDR2 FQDESV (reference sequence). This CDR3 has 16 amino acids. Between the trimmed V and J ends, which lost 6 bases and 5 bases, there was a span of 22 bases. In nucleotides, the CDR3 is TGTGCCAGCAGGACTTTGGGGGCAGGGGCAGGGGAGACCCAGTACTTC. This codes for CASRTLGAGAGETQYF. Based on the CDR3 plus reference TRBV11-1 and TRBJ2-5, the full variable domain is EAEVAQSPRYKITEKSQAVAFWCDPISGHATLYWYRQILGQGPELLVQFQDESVVDDSQLPKDRFSAERLKGVDSTLKIQPAELGDSAMYLCASRTLGAGAGETQYFGPGTRLLVL.

V gene TRBV6-2 or TRBV6-3 combines with J gene TRBJ1-5; possibly TRBD1 for D (5 bases). The CDR3 has 13 residues. Germline V CDR1 and CDR2: MNHEY, SVGEGT. Trimming stripped 6 bases from V and 5 bases from J, with 11 bases between. The CDR3: CASSEDIYQPQHF. DNA for the CDR3: TGTGCCAGCAGCGAGGACATTTATCAGCCCCAGCATTTT.

Regarding this clone: Its ends do not fully match the called genes, so a read error is possible. The V gene is TRBV20-1, the J gene TRBJ1-2; 10 positions match TRBD1. The CDR3 has 11 amino acids. CDR1 and CDR2 from the germline V gene are DFQATT and SNEGSKA (reference sequence). The CDR3 DNA reads as TGCAGTGCACTTAGACAGGGGGCGTATGGCTTC. This encodes CSALRQGAYGF.

The rearrangement uses TRBV28 and TRBJ1-1; the D is unclear. V lost 5 bases and J 8 bases, leaving 12 bases between the germline ends. CDR1 is MDHEN, CDR2 SYDVKM, per germline. There are 12 residues in the CDR3. The DNA for the CDR3 is TGTGCCAGCAGTAAGGCCCCTGGCGAAGCTTTCTTT. It codes for CASSKAPGEAFF.

The chain uses TRBV7-9 and TRBJ1-5; a weak D match, TRBD1 (5 bases). The CDR3 loop spans 14 amino acids. From germline, CDR1 is SEHNR and CDR2 FQNEAQ (reference sequence). V lost 1 base and J 3 bases, leaving 7 bases between the germline ends. DNA of the CDR3: TGTGCCAGCAGCTTAGGGGGGTTCAATCAGCCCCAGCATTTT. It codes for CASSLGGFNQPQHF.

The chain links TRBV20-1 to TRBJ1-4; D unclear. The germline V gene has CDR1 DFQATT and CDR2 SNEGSKA (reference sequence). This CDR3 spans 11 amino acids. The CDR3 bases are TGCAGCGCACTCGGGTACGAAAAACTGTTTTTT. Residues: CSALGYEKLFF.

As DNA, the CDR3 is TGTGCCAGCAGCTTATCTGGCGCGGGCTCCTACAATGAGCAGTTCTTC. Amino acid sequence: CASSLSGAGSYNEQFF. The chain employs TRBV7-2 and TRBJ2-1; a weak D match, TRBD2 (5 bases). V shed 2 bases and J shed 0 bases, with 11 bases lying between them. This CDR3 contains 16 residues. CDR1 and CDR2 (germline): SGHTA, FQGNSA. Together with reference TRBV7-2 and TRBJ2-1, the CDR3 gives the full variable domain: GAGVSQSPSNKVTEKGKDVELRCDPISGHTALYWYRQSLGQGLEFLIYFQGNSAPDKSGLPSDRFSAERTGGSVSTLTIQRTQQEDSAVYLCASSLSGAGSYNEQFFGPGTRLTVL.

The gene calls are TRBV28 and TRBJ2-5, with 9 bases aligning to TRBD2. The CDR3 spans 14 residues. V lost 5 bases, J lost 5 bases, and 6 bases stayed unmatched. Looked up from germline, CDR1 is MDHEN and CDR2 is SYDVKM. Written as DNA, the CDR3 is TGTGCCAGCAGTCTCCCGCTAGCGGGGGAGACCCAGTACTTC. As protein: CASSLPLAGETQYF.

The chain links TRBV5-1 to TRBJ2-1, with TRBD2 matching 7 bases. Per germline, CDR1 SGHRS and CDR2 YFSETQ. This CDR3 has 16 residues. The J segment lost 8 bases and the V segment lost 4 bases, leaving 15 bases of the junction unmatched. CDR3 nucleotides: TGCGCCAGCAGCCGCTTCCCCGACCTTCGGGGGGATGAGCAGTTCTTC. Its translation: CASSRFPDLRGDEQFF.

The chain carries TRBV15 and TRBJ2-7, with D perhaps TRBD1 or TRBD2 (5 bases each). This CDR3 has 13 residues. V lost 5 bases and J 1 base, leaving 9 bases between the germline ends. The germline V gene encodes CDR1 LNHNV and CDR2 YYDKDF (reference sequence). Here the CDR3 reads CATSRDQSYEQYF. CDR3 DNA sequence: TGTGCCACCAGCCGGGACCAATCCTACGAGCAGTACTTC.

J is TRBJ2-7 and V is TRBV3-1 (or the pseudogene TRBV3-2); TRBD2 aligns across 10 bases. The germline V gene encodes CDR1 LGHDT and CDR2 YNNKEL (reference sequence). The V gene end was trimmed by 3 bases and the J gene end by 10 bases; junction bases not matched to a gene: 12. This CDR3 region has 15 residues. Written as DNA, the CDR3 is TGTGCCAGCAGCCAGAATAGCGGGAGGATTTCTAATCAGTACTTC. Translation gives CASSQNSGRISNQYF.

The chain recombines TRBV5-1 with TRBJ1-4, with a tentative D call TRBD1 (6 bases). V lost 4 bases and J 0 bases, leaving 13 bases between the germline ends. This CDR3 spans 16 amino acids. Germline CDR1 is SGHRS and CDR2 is YFSETQ. The CDR3 protein is CASSPGQTTTNEKLFF. The CDR3 DNA is TGCGCCAGCAGCCCTGGACAGACAACAACTAATGAAAAACTGTTTTTT.

The chain recombines TRBV27 with TRBJ1-2; D is uncertain. The CDR3 is 13 residues long. V shed 6 bases and J shed 0 bases, with 8 bases lying between them. Per the germline V gene, CDR1 is MNHEY and CDR2 is SMNVEV (reference sequence). Here the CDR3 DNA reads TGTGCCAGCAGGGGGAATTCTAACTATGGCTACACCTTC. Residues: CASRGNSNYGYTF.

The CDR3 DNA is TGTGCCAGCAGCATAGGACTAGCGGGATACGGCGAGCAGTACTTC. Translated: CASSIGLAGYGEQYF. This chain connects TRBV11-2 to TRBJ2-7; 12 bases map to TRBD2. CDR1 and CDR2 from the germline V gene are SGHAT and FQNNGV. This CDR3 comprises 15 residues. V dropped 5 bases and J dropped 6; count of bases not matched to a gene: 8.

The chain couples TRBV14 to TRBJ2-1; D is unresolved. Trimming removed 2 bases at V and 8 bases at J, with 4 bases between. Germline CDR1 and CDR2: SGHDN and FVKESK. There are 11 residues in the CDR3. The CDR3 loop reads CASSQSYEQFF. CDR3 bases: TGTGCCAGCAGCCAATCCTATGAGCAGTTCTTC.

The chain joins TRBV11-2 to TRBJ2-2; D is possibly TRBD1 or TRBD2 (6 bases each). The CDR3 sequence is 15 residues long. From germline, CDR1 is SGHAT and CDR2 FQNNGV. Trimming removed 8 bases at V and 1 base at J, with 14 bases between. CDR3 sequence: CASPRGTLNTGELFF. The CDR3 DNA sequence: TGTGCCAGCCCACGGGGGACACTGAACACCGGGGAGCTGTTTTTT.